These 8 T cell receptor beta chains were sequenced from one sample in a study of beta chain features in type 1 diabetes. Study-wide results and limits: Shortening that was moderate but significant affected the TCRB CDR3s of Type 1 diabetes patients in all four CD4+ subsets.

Reverse transcription of all isolated RNA meant that expressed TCRB transcripts were sequenced. Method: immunoSEQ multiplex PCR; TCRdb's copy keeps in-frame clones and lacks some. Of some 110,000 clones in the sample, roughly 15% are singletons; the top ten hold approximately 2.2%. No antigen is known for these receptors. Sequencing used central memory CD4+ T cells from blood. The receptor source for this set is a man under 40 with type 1 diabetes.

The chain links TRBV11-3 to TRBJ2-1; a weak D match, TRBD2 (7 bases). The CDR3 spans 17 residues. Germline V gene lookup returns CDR1 SGHNT and CDR2 YENEEA. The germline V and J ends were trimmed by 0 bases and 6 bases, with 18 bases remaining between them. In DNA, the CDR3 is TGTGCCAGCAGCTTAGATTCTGGGGGCGGGGGCCCCAATGAGCAGTTCTTC. Residues: CASSLDSGGGGPNEQFF.

This clone appeared many times. This rearrangement joins TRBV7-2 to TRBJ2-5, with 7 bases fitting TRBD2. The length of the CDR3 is 13 residues. Germline CDR1 and CDR2: SGHTA and FQGNSA. The J segment lost 1 base and the V segment lost 10 bases, leaving 6 bases of the junction unmatched. CDR3 nucleotide sequence: TGTGCCACCTCTGGGGGGGTCCAAGAGACCCAGTACTTC. Encoded protein: CATSGGVQETQYF.

This clone was seen a few times. J is TRBJ2-1 and V is TRBV18; tentatively, D is TRBD2 (5 bases). Deletions cut 3 bases from V and 5 bases from J, with 17 bases between. The germline gives CDR1 KGHSH, CDR2 LQKENI. This CDR3 region has 16 residues. CDR3 in DNA: TGTGCCAGCTCACCGATCGCCAGCGGAACCCACAATGAGCAGTTCTTC. The encoded protein is CASSPIASGTHNEQFF.

On this clone itself: Other DNA sequences in this sample translate to the same CDR3. The CDR3 DNA reads as TGTGCCTGGCGACAGGATAGCAATCAGCCCCAGCATTTT. This translates into CAWRQDSNQPQHF. This sequence joins TRBV30 and TRBJ1-5; D possibly corresponds to TRBD1 (6 bases). This CDR3 has 13 amino acids. Germline lookup yields CDR1 GTSNPN and CDR2 SVGIG (reference sequence). The V end was cut by 5 bases, the J end by 0 bases, with 8 bases between.

Points on this clone: A much bigger clone sits one base away, suggesting this may be a read error. Other DNA sequences in this specimen translate into the identical CDR3. This rearrangement joins TRBV9 to TRBJ2-3; 7 nucleotides match TRBD2. The CDR3 loop spans 15 amino acids. V dropped 5 bases and J dropped 2; count of bases not matched to a gene: 8. Germline V gene lookup returns CDR1 SGDLS and CDR2 YYNGEE. The CDR3 sequence is CASSPGGLLTDTQYF. CDR3 nucleotide sequence: TGTGCCAGCAGTCCGGGAGGCCTACTCACAGATACGCAGTATTTT.

This sequence joins TRBV29-1 and TRBJ2-1; D gene ambiguous. The CDR3 loop spans 14 amino acids. The V end lost 4 bases, the J end lost 2 bases, and 12 bases lay between the germline ends. Germline lookup yields CDR1 SQVTM and CDR2 ANQGSEA. CDR3 coding DNA: TGCAGCGTTGGTTCCGGGTCTCCCTACAATGAGCAGTTCTTC. Translated, it gives CSVGSGSPYNEQFF.

The chain carries TRBV7-8 and TRBJ1-3; TRBD1 matches 7 bases. The CDR3 runs 14 residues. CDR1 and CDR2 (germline): SGHVS, FQNEAQ. The ends lost 5 bases at V and 2 bases at J; junction bases unmatched: 3. This CDR3 reads CASSQQGPGNTIYF. CDR3 bases: TGTGCCAGCAGCCAACAGGGGCCTGGAAACACCATATATTTT.

The chain recombines TRBV5-4 with TRBJ1-6, with unresolved D. The CDR3 totals 15 residues. The V gene lost 0 bases and the J gene lost 7 bases, with 11 bases spanning the gap. Germline assignment: CDR1 SGHNT and CDR2 YYREEE (reference sequence). The DNA of the CDR3 is TGTGCCAGCAGCTTGGCGGGCCCTGGGAATTCACCCCTCCACTTT. Residues: CASSLAGPGNSPLHF.